Listed below are T cell receptor beta chains from one sample, sequenced in a study of T cell repertoires in cytomegalovirus infection. These receptors are not linked to any known antigen. MiXCR was run by TCRdb on the reads, yielding one entry per CDR3 protein. The repertoire holds a few hundred thousand distinct CDR3 sequences, with 30% to 40% as singletons. This material consisted of cultured PBMCs, taken from culture after CMV antigen stimulation. The receptors were gathered from a human donor in good health (CMV status not recorded). Some clones in this sample may be carry-over from other donors' samples. CDR3s include the opening cysteine and the closing phenylalanine or tryptophan. The order of the fields is D gene, CDR3 length, V gene, J gene, clone size, CDR3 protein, CDR3 DNA. D genes are given only for firm matches. Clone sizes are given selectively: once, few, many, or a class where the clone is expanded.

>TRBD1|17|TRBV24-1|TRBJ2-1|NA
CATSEGRGQGVYNEQFF
TGTGCCACCAGTGAGGGTAGGGGACAGGGGGTTTACAATGAGCAGTTCTTC
>NA|17|TRBV7-9|TRBJ1-1|NA
CASSQLQGPLRGTEAFF
TGTGCCAGCAGTCAACTCCAGGGTCCCCTAAGAGGCACTGAAGCTTTCTTT
>TRBD2|18|TRBV19|TRBJ2-3|few
CASSKSLKVAGVTDTQYF
TGTGCCAGTAGCAAGTCATTAAAAGTAGCGGGAGTTACAGATACGCAGTATTTT
>TRBD1|17|TRBV9|TRBJ2-2|NA
CASSVAIETGGTGELFF
TGTGCCAGCAGCGTAGCCATTGAGACAGGGGGCACCGGGGAGCTGTTTTTT
>TRBD1|15|TRBV9|TRBJ1-4|NA
CASSALTGGGEKLFF
TGTGCCAGCAGCGCCCTGACAGGGGGAGGAGAAAAACTGTTTTTT
>TRBD2|17|TRBV7-2|TRBJ2-3|NA
CASSFRGSGRSTDTQYF
TGTGCCAGCAGCTTCAGAGGTAGCGGGAGAAGCACAGATACGCAGTATTTT
>NA|16|TRBV4-1|TRBJ2-1|few
CASSPPGTAFYNEQFF
TGCGCCAGCAGCCCCCCAGGCACGGCGTTTTACAATGAGCAGTTCTTC
>NA|19|TRBV4-1|TRBJ1-6|NA
CASSQVTLWSGEKNSPLHF
TGCGCCAGCAGCCAAGTTACCCTTTGGTCTGGCGAGAAGAACTCACCCCTCCACTTT
>NA|13|TRBV7-3|TRBJ2-1|NA
CASSLKAYNEQFF
TGTGCCAGCAGCTTAAAGGCCTACAATGAGCAGTTCTTC
>NA|11|TRBV19|TRBJ1-2|NA
CASTPGWGYTF
TGTGCCAGTACTCCCGGGTGGGGCTACACCTTC
>TRBD2|15|TRBV27|TRBJ2-7|few
CASSLVSSGVYEQYF
TGTGCCAGCAGTTTAGTCTCTAGCGGTGTCTACGAGCAGTACTTC
>TRBD2|15|TRBV20-1|TRBJ2-3|NA
CSAEGGTSGTDTQYF
TGCAGTGCTGAAGGGGGGACTAGCGGCACAGATACGCAGTATTTT
>TRBD1|16|TRBV19|TRBJ1-5|NA
CASSGRDRGFNQPQHF
TGTGCCAGTAGTGGACGGGACAGGGGGTTCAATCAGCCCCAGCATTTT
>TRBD1|13|TRBV6-5|TRBJ1-2|few
CASSLTGSHGYTF
TGTGCCAGCAGCTTGACAGGGTCCCATGGCTACACCTTC
>NA|16|TRBV27|TRBJ2-7|NA
CASSSFRRGGTYEQYF
TGTGCCAGCAGTTCCTTCCGCAGGGGGGGAACCTACGAGCAGTACTTC